This section outlines one T cell receptor beta chain sequence together with its context. Its antigen is as yet unknown. The record originates from a study of Tregs in tolerant kidney transplant recipients. Overall study results and limits: Few patients were studied, so findings need validation in larger groups. No direct test of biological reproducibility was done here. Some patients' samples used different primers over time, so nucleotide sequences weren't comparable. Expanding Tregs on activated donor B cells appeared to best identify donor-specific TCRbeta clones.

TCRdb keeps only in-frame clones here, not all; method: immunoSEQ multiplex PCR. The table has 90,000 to 130,000 clones, 90% seen once; the top ten hold roughly 0.35%. CDR3 length: 15 residues. V shed 0 bases and J shed 3 bases, with 9 bases lying between them. The germline CDR1 and CDR2 sequences are SGHTA and FQGNSA. The specimen comprised CD4+ T cells from blood, sampled before the transplant. The source of this sequence is a human donor who received a combined kidney and bone marrow transplant. This chain connects TRBV7-2 to TRBJ2-1; a possible D gene is TRBD2 (6 bases). CDR3 nucleotide sequence: TGTGCCAGCAGCTTAGCGGGGGGAAACTACAATGAGCAGTTCTTC. Translated: CASSLAGGNYNEQFF.